The clone carrying this T cell receptor (beta chain) was recorded a few times. Its antigen is as yet unknown. This entry belongs to a study of cytomegalovirus exposure and HLA in healthy donors. A multiplex PCR was run with 60 Vbeta primers and 13 Jbeta primers. Produced via immunoSEQ multiplex PCR; TCRdb's table is partial and in-frame only. In the table there are some 200,000 clones, more than 85% of which are singletons. General study results and limits: Fewer than 20,000 TCR beta sequences were associated with HLA alleles at 0.05 false discovery rate in a later analysis. Later work found that TCR association rates differed between HLA loci; DRB1 had the most and HLA-C the fewest. Prior analysis indicated that the majority of TCR beta V segments exhibited productivity approximately 87% or approximately 30% of the time.

Sequencing was performed on PBMCs. The TCR originated in a woman in her late teens or twenties in good health and CMV-seronegative.

The chain's CDR3 is CASSEGLLYEQYF. In DNA form, the CDR3 reads TGTGCCAGCAGTGAAGGACTTCTCTACGAGCAGTACTTC. The rearrangement joins TRBV2 to TRBJ2-7; D is uncertain. This CDR3 spans 13 amino acids. Germline V lookup: CDR1 SNHLY, CDR2 FYNNEI. V lost 1 base, J lost 3 bases, and 7 bases lay in between.